This is a list of T cell receptor beta chains from one sample in a study of blood T cell repertoires in COVID-19. This table comes from immunoSEQ multiplex PCR, and its TCRdb copy is limited to in-frame clones, with some not included. Of under 300,000 clones detected, 70% to 90% appear once; the ten largest clones hold approximately 11%. Sequencing was performed on peripheral blood. The receptor set was obtained from a woman in her 70s with acute or convalescent COVID-19. CDR3s leave out the opening cysteine and the closing phenylalanine or tryptophan.

>TRBJ1-1|TRBV19
ASSRGSNTEAF
>TRBJ2-2|TRBV7-8
ASSPQVTGELF
>TRBJ1-2|TRBV19
ASSLAVYGYT
>TRBJ1-1|TRBV5-6
ASSYNAGGKLNTEAF
>TRBJ1-2|TRBV19
ASSPGLGFLVYGYT
>TRBJ1-2|TRBV3-1/TRBV3-2
ASSQAGVYYGYT
>TRBJ1-4|TRBV7-8
ASSLRGAGEKLF
>TRBJ1-5|TRBV6-5
ASSFDRAQPQH
>TRBJ2-3|TRBV7-3
ASSRGEADTQY
>TRBJ1-3|TRBV11-2
ASSSTGGNTIY
>TRBJ1-1|TRBV11-2
ASSRRRGAF
>TRBJ1-1|TRBV11-3
ASSTGRNTEAF
>TRBJ1-2|TRBV4-1
ASSQVIQSGAYGYT
>TRBJ2-2|TRBV5-1
ASTASGGDNTGELF
>TRBJ2-7|TRBV5-1
ASSLAAGATYEQY
>TRBJ1-2|TRBV30
AWSAGGRDYGYT
>TRBJ1-4|TRBV3-1/TRBV3-2
ASSRQQSGNEKLF
>TRBJ1-6|TRBV30
AWSFGSRGSPLH
>TRBJ2-2|TRBV29-1
SGGQGDTGELF
>TRBJ1-1|TRBV5-3
ARSDRDGQGEAF
>TRBJ1-2|TRBV6-5
ASSPSPGVAGYT
>TRBJ2-5|TRBV5-1
ASSLGRGQETQY
>TRBJ1-1|TRBV2
ASSPERTEAF
>TRBJ2-5|TRBV5-6
ASSLGFGQGSETQY
>TRBJ2-2|TRBV3-1/TRBV3-2
ASSFTSGVTGELF
>TRBJ1-1|TRBV6-5
ASTVVGGGEAF
>TRBJ2-5|TRBV9
ASSVLLGTSVRETQY
>TRBJ2-1|TRBV6-6
ASSLRGALYNEQF
>TRBJ1-1|TRBV6-1
ASSEVKGEAF
>TRBJ1-6|TRBV2
ASSLSSYNSPLH
>TRBJ1-2|TRBV7-6
ASSSGQDYGYT
>TRBJ1-6|TRBV30
AWTPLGGIGSPLH
>TRBJ1-2|TRBV6-6
ASSYPGGGYT
>TRBJ2-7|TRBV6-5
ASRWDTYEQY
>TRBJ2-5|TRBV2
ASRRQAETQY
>TRBJ1-5|TRBV7-9
ASSLGTGINQPQH
>TRBJ2-7|TRBV2
ASSLTGVGYEQY
>TRBJ1-2|TRBV10-3
AIRMTGGGGYT
>TRBJ1-5|TRBV23-1
ASTYCPWWH
>TRBJ2-1|TRBV29-1
SAWTTLYNEQF
>TRBJ2-2|TRBV6-6
ASDRGQDTGELF
>TRBJ1-2|TRBV3-1/TRBV3-2
ASSRQTDWLGGYT
>TRBJ1-1|TRBV29-1
SVGHSGNTEAF
>TRBJ2-7|TRBV25-1
ASSEYPLKEEQY
>TRBJ2-2|TRBV5-1
ASSLGHSNTGELF
>TRBJ2-3|TRBV7-8
ASSLGGPGDTQY
>TRBJ2-1|TRBV21-1
ASSKGPHREQF
>TRBJ2-7|TRBV7-2
ASSLGGDLAYEQY
>TRBJ1-1|TRBV5-4
ASSVAQGANTEAF
>TRBJ2-7|TRBV9
ASSTTPGREQY
>TRBJ2-5|TRBV19
ASSRGDAGQETQY
>TRBJ1-2|TRBV30
AWSVGTAYGYT
>TRBJ1-2|TRBV20-1
SARPQDGYT
>TRBJ1-1|TRBV19
ASSIGERRDSGTEAF
>TRBJ1-5|TRBV30
AWQQGEGQPQH
>TRBJ1-2|TRBV12-3/TRBV12-4
ASSFGRVGGYT
>TRBJ1-1|TRBV15
ATSKQLNTEAF
>TRBJ1-4|TRBV3-1/TRBV3-2
ASSPTATNEKLF
>TRBJ1-4|TRBV5-1
ASSLERGTNEKLF
>TRBJ1-6|TRBV11-1
ASSLAYRDSPLH